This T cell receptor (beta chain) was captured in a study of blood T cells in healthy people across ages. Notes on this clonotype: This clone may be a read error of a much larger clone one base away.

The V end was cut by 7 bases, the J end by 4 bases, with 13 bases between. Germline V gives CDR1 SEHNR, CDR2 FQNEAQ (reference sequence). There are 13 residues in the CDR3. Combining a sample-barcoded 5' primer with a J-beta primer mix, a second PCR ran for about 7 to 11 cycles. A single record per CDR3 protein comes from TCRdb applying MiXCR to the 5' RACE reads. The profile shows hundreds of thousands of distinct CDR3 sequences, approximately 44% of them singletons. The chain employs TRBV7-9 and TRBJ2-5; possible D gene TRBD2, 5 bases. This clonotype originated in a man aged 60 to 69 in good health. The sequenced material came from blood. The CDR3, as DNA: TGTGCCAGCAACCGTCAAGGGAGAGAGACCCAGTACTTC. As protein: CASNRQGRETQYF.